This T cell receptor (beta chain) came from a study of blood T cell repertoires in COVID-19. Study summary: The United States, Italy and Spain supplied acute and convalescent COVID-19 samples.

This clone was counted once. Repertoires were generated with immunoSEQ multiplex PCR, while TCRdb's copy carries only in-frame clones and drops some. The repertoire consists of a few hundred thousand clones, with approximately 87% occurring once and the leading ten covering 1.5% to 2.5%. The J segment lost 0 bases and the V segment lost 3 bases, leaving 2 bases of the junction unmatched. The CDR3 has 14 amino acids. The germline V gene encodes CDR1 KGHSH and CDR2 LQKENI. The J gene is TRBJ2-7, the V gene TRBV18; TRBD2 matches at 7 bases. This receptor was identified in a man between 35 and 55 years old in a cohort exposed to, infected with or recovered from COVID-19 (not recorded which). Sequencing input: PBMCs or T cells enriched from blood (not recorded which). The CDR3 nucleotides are TGTGCCAGCTCACCGGGGGGGTACTCCTACGAGCAGTACTTC. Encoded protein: CASSPGGYSYEQYF.